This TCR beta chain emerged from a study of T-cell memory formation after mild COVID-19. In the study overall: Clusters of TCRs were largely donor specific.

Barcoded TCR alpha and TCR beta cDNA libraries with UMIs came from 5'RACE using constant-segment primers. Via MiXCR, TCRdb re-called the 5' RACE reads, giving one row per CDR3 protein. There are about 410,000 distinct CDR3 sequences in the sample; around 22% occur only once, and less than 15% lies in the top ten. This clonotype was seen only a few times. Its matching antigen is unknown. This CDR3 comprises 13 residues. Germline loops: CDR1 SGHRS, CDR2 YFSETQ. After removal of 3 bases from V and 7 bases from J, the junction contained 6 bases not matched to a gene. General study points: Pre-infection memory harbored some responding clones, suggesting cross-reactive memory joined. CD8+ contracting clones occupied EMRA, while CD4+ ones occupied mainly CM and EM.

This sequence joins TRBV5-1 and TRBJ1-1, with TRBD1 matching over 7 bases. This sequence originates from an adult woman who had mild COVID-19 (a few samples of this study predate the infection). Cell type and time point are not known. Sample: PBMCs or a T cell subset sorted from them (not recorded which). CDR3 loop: CASSSRGDSEAFF. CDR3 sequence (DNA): TGCGCCAGCAGCTCACGGGGGGACAGTGAAGCTTTCTTT.